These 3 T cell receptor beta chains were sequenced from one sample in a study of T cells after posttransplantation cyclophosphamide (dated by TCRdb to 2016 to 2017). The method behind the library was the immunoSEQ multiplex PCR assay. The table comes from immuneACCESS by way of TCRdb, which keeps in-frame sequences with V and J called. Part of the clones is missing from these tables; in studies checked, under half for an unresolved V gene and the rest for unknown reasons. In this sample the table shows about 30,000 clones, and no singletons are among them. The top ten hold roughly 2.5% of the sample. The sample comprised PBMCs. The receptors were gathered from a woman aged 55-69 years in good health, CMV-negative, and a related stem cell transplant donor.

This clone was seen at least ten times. CDR3 in amino acids: CASSLRTGENTGELFF. CDR3 bases: TGTGCCAGCTCACTTCGGACAGGGGAGAACACCGGGGAGCTGTTTTTT. The rearrangement links TRBV18 to TRBJ2-2; 9 bases map to TRBD1. With V trimmed by 4 bases and J by 1 base, 4 bases remained unmatched. The CDR3 spans 16 residues. CDR1 is KGHSH and CDR2 is LQKENI in the germline V gene.

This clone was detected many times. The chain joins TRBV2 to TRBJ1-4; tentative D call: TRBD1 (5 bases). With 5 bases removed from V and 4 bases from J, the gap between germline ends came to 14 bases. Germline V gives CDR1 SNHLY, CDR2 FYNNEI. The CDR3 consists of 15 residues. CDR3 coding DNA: TGTGCCAGCAGTTGGGCCCGACAGCTTAATGAAAAACTGTTTTTT. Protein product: CASSWARQLNEKLFF.

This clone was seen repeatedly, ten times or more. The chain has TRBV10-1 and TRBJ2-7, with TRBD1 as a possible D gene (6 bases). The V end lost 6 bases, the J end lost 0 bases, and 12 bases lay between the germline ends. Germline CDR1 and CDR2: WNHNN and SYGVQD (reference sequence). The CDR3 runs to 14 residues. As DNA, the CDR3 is TGCGCCAGCAGCAGGACAGCCAACTCCTACGAGCAGTACTTC. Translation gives CASSRTANSYEQYF.